This T cell receptor (beta chain) was profiled in a study of CD8 T cells in ankylosing spondylitis. Notes on the study in general: It appeared that ankylosing spondylitis blood was characterized by a TCR beta motif of several highly homologous variants. Reportedly, significant enrichment of disease-linked clones occurred in matched ankylosing spondylitis synovial fluid. Peripheral blood samples showed relatively rare disease-linked clones, and these clones were CD8+.

This clonotype occurred many times. Its antigen is unidentified. CDR3 length: 14 amino acids. The V gene's germline CDR1 is MNHNS and CDR2 SASEGT. The V gene end was trimmed by 0 bases and the J gene end by 13 bases; junction bases not matched to a gene: 8. TCRdb itself ran the 5' RACE reads through MiXCR, one entry per CDR3 protein. Here the sample spans 500,000 or so distinct CDR3 sequences, less than 6% being singletons. The sequencing input was blood, either unsorted or a sorted T cell fraction (not recorded which). The chain employs TRBV6-1 and TRBJ2-7, with 11 nucleotides matching TRBD2. This clonotype was sampled from a male donor with ankylosing spondylitis. CDR3 region: CASSEAFRLAGPYF. CDR3 DNA sequence: TGTGCCAGCAGTGAAGCATTTAGACTAGCGGGACCCTACTTC.